Listed below are T cell receptor beta chains from one sample, sequenced in a study of shared clonotypes between healthy human individuals. Repertoires were generated with immunoSEQ multiplex PCR, while TCRdb's copy carries only in-frame clones and drops some. The top ten hold around 0.13% of the sample, which has around 2.1 million clones, around 95% seen once. Sequenced material: naive CD4+ T cells sorted from blood. The origin of the receptors is a man in his late teens or twenties in good health. Both conserved end residues are trimmed from each CDR3. Fields, in order: V gene, CDR3 protein.

TRBV19,ASKGGQVAYGYT
TRBV7-9,ASSRTRDRGPTEAF
TRBV7-9,ASSPWSGRVDEQF
TRBV5-4,ASSRLSGNTIY
TRBV23-1,ASSLNRDLVSDTQY
TRBV5-1,ASRAGGPGETQY
TRBV5-6,ASSPGTGIGYEQY
TRBV18,ASSPIIWEMNTEAF
TRBV18,ASSNQGGGAAAYEQY
TRBV10-3,AIGRGGNSPLH
TRBV6-1,ASSAGVGLYGYT
TRBV7-2,ASSLGTGGAYGYT
TRBV10-3,AISESVEYQPQH
TRBV23-1,ASSQINRDQETQY
TRBV4-3,ASSQDQVGQGNQPQH
TRBV6-5,ASRLTGMSYNEQF
TRBV18,ASSQTLGGDQNTEAF
TRBV5-1,ASSLAWTGDAGELF
TRBV9,ASSPTRFPYAGELF
TRBV2,ASRGSYSGANVLT
TRBV9,ASSVDLAGGSQQY